This entry lists 15 T cell receptor beta chains sequenced from one sample in a study of T cell clonality in common variable immunodeficiency. Their recognized antigens are unknown. Sequencing used immunoSEQ multiplex PCR; TCRdb keeps in-frame clones, though not all of them. This repertoire holds around 42,000 clones, and none appear only once. Findings and limits, study-wide: Fewer deletions and N-nucleotide insertions were reportedly seen in common variable immunodeficiency TCR beta sequences.

Material for sequencing was peripheral blood mononuclear cells. These receptors were taken from a human donor with common variable immunodeficiency.

This clone was recorded a few times. The DNA ends 3 residues before the CDR3 does, and the rest of the CDR3 is filled in from the germline J gene. V gene TRBV13 combines with J gene TRBJ2-7; D not resolved. Trimming removed 4 bases at V and 2 bases at J, with 12 bases between. Germline V gene lookup returns CDR1 PRHDT and CDR2 FYEKMQ (reference sequence). This CDR3 spans 14 amino acids. The CDR3 region is CASSSVRQAYEQYF. CDR3 DNA, as far as it was read: TGTGCCAGCAGCTCAGTTCGGCAGGCCTACGAG. The whole variable domain, remainder taken from reference TRBV13 and TRBJ2-7, is AAGVIQSPRHLIKEKRETATLKCYPIPRHDTVYWYQQGPGQDPQFLISFYEKMQSDKGSIPDRFSAQQFSDYHSELNMSSLELGDSALYFCASSSVRQAYEQYFGPGTRLTVT.

This clone was picked up a small number of times. The CDR3: CASTSTGNQPQHF. The part of the CDR3 DNA that was read is TGTGCCAGTACATCGACAGGGAACCAGCCC. The V gene is TRBV19, the J gene TRBJ1-5; 7 bases align to TRBD1. Coverage ceases 3 residues before the CDR3 finishes, and the germline J gene fills in the end. V trimming: 7 bases; J trimming: 7 bases; junction bases outside the gene matches: 7. CDR1 LNHDA and CDR2 SQIVND come from the germline V gene (reference sequence). There are 13 residues in the CDR3.

This clone was detected ten times or more. The read ends 3 residues shy of where the CDR3 ends; the end is completed using the germline J gene. V is TRBV7-6 and J is TRBJ2-1, with a weak D call TRBD1 (5 bases). Germline V gives CDR1 SGHVS, CDR2 FNYEAQ. CDR3 length: 14 residues. V was trimmed by 1 base and J by 7 bases, leaving 11 bases between them. CDR3 residues: CASSLVQGRNEQFF. The sequenced CDR3 bases are TGTGCCAGCAGCTTAGTTCAGGGTCGGAATGAG.

This clone was observed many times. Read coverage stops 3 residues before the CDR3 terminus; the germline J gene supplies the remainder. The chain is built from TRBV13 and TRBJ2-2; D possibly corresponds to TRBD1 (6 bases). Germline loops: CDR1 PRHDT, CDR2 FYEKMQ (reference sequence). This CDR3 is 13 amino acids long. Trimming took 4 bases from V and 6 from J, leaving 9 bases between them. The part of the CDR3 DNA that was read is TGTGCCAGCAGCTCTCAGGGGTCCGGGGAG. The encoded protein is CASSSQGSGE. The entire CDR3 reads CASSSQGSGELFF.

This clone showed up many times. The sequenced fragment ends 3 residues before the CDR3 boundary, so the rest is inferred from the germline J gene. The chain combines TRBV30 with TRBJ2-5; the D gene is possibly TRBD1 (6 bases). V gave up 0 bases and J gave up 2 bases, with 16 bases separating them. The CDR3 loop spans 16 amino acids. In germline, CDR1 is GTSNPN, CDR2 SVGIG (reference sequence). The part of the CDR3 DNA that was read is TGTGCCTGGAGTGTATGGATCCCAGGGGAGCAAGAGACC. Translation gives CAWSVWIPGEQET. In full, the CDR3 is CAWSVWIPGEQETQYF.

This clone was detected only a few times. CDR3 DNA, as far as it was read: TGTGCCAGCAAAGGGGGGGCTAACAATGAG. Amino acid sequence: CASKGGANNE. In full, the CDR3 is CASKGGANNEQFF. The chain recombines TRBV2 with TRBJ2-1, with D perhaps TRBD2 (7 bases). Read coverage stops 3 residues before the CDR3 terminus; the germline J gene supplies the remainder. CDR3 size: 13 residues. Trimming took 7 bases from V and 5 from J, leaving 12 bases between them. Germline assignment: CDR1 SNHLY and CDR2 FYNNEI.

This clone was counted at least ten times. The CDR3 here is CAISDDGGDNQPQHF. CDR3 bases read: TGTGCCATCAGTGATGATGGGGGGGACAATCAGCCC. This chain joins TRBV10-3 and TRBJ1-5; D perhaps matches TRBD1 (5 bases). The read comes to an end 3 residues before the CDR3 does, leaving the germline J gene to fill in the end. V was cut by 3 bases and J by 3 bases, with 12 bases left in between. Germline CDR1 ENHRY, CDR2 SYGVKD. The CDR3 is 15 amino acids.

There are many counts of this clone. Incomplete CDR3 DNA: TGTGCCAGCAGCTTAGCTTCCCTTCAGAGGGAAAAA. Translation gives CASSLASLQREK. The full CDR3 is CASSLASLQREKLFF. J is TRBJ1-4 and V is TRBV7-9; D remains unclear. From the germline J gene comes the end of the CDR3, since the read stops 3 residues before it. The CDR3 totals 15 residues. Germline V gene sequence: CDR1 SEHNR, CDR2 FQNEAQ (reference sequence). Trimming took 0 bases from V and 8 from J, leaving 13 bases between them.

This clone showed up many times. The sequenced fragment ends 3 residues before the CDR3 boundary, so the rest is inferred from the germline J gene. This chain uses TRBV19 with TRBJ1-1; D perhaps matches TRBD1 (5 bases). Deletions cut 1 base from V and 4 bases from J, with 16 bases between. CDR1 and CDR2 from the germline V gene are LNHDA and SQIVND (reference sequence). This CDR3 is built from 16 residues. CDR3 in amino acids: CASSIVWGFGGTEAFF. CDR3 DNA, as far as it was read: TGTGCCAGTAGTATAGTATGGGGCTTCGGGGGCACTGAA.

Worth noting for this clone: The CDR3 extends 3 residues past the end of the read, so its final part is completed from the germline J gene. This chain connects TRBV20-1 to TRBJ2-1, with TRBD2 matching 8 bases. The germline V gene has CDR1 DFQATT and CDR2 SNEGSKA (reference sequence). Trimming at V came to 3 bases and at J to 2 bases, leaving 12 bases not matched to a gene. CDR3 size: 17 residues. CDR3 DNA (partial): TGCAGTGCTAGTGGCGGGGGGCCCTCAAGCGCCTACAATGAG. Protein product: CSASGGGPSSAYNE. The whole CDR3 region reads CSASGGGPSSAYNEQFF.

This clone was counted only a few times. The CDR3 extends 3 residues past the end of the read, so its final part is completed from the germline J gene. The chain has TRBV19 and TRBJ2-3, with 8 positions matching TRBD2. This CDR3 has 14 residues. J lost 2 bases, V lost 10 bases, and 8 bases had no gene match. The germline V gene has CDR1 LNHDA and CDR2 SQIVND (reference sequence). CDR3 sequence: CATKTSATTDTQYF. Partial CDR3 DNA: TGTGCCACTAAGACTAGCGCGACCACAGATACG.

In its sample, this clone was seen many times. Incomplete CDR3 DNA: TGTGCCAGCAGCCAAGTTTTGGATATAGCGGGTTTCAATGAG. Its translation is CASSQVLDIAGFNE. The full CDR3 is CASSQVLDIAGFNEQFF. The J gene is TRBJ2-1, the V gene TRBV14; TRBD2 agrees at 7 bases. The read falls 3 residues short of the CDR3 end, and the missing part is taken from the germline J gene. The CDR3 totals 17 residues. Germline V gene lookup returns CDR1 SGHDN and CDR2 FVKESK. V gave up 1 base and J gave up 6 bases; unmatched junction bases: 12. The full variable domain, in which reference TRBV14 and TRBJ2-1 provide the parts outside the CDR3, is EAGVTQFPSHSVIEKGQTVTLRCDPISGHDNLYWYRRVMGKEIKFLLHFVKESKQDESGMPNNRFLAERTGGTYSTLKVQPAELEDSGVYFCASSQVLDIAGFNEQFFGPGTRLTVL.

As regards this clone: With the read ending 3 residues before the CDR3 end, the germline J gene is used to fill in that end. V gene TRBV5-1 combines with J gene TRBJ1-1, with 9 bases fitting TRBD1. Germline trimming cut 4 bases from V and 0 bases from J; bases unmatched to any gene: 4. The CDR3 totals 15 residues. Germline V gives CDR1 SGHRS, CDR2 YFSETQ. Partial CDR3 DNA: TGCGCCAGCAGCCCAGGACAGGGGTTGAACACTGAA. It codes for CASSPGQGLNTE. The whole CDR3 region reads CASSPGQGLNTEAFF.

The covered CDR3 bases are TGTGCCAGCTCACCAAGGGAGGGGCGCCGTCTCGACACC. Translating it yields CASSPREGRRLDT. The whole CDR3 protein reads CASSPREGRRLDTIYF. The chain links TRBV18 to TRBJ1-3; the D gene is possibly TRBD1 (5 bases). The CDR3 is cut off 3 residues early in the read; its end comes from the germline J gene. The CDR3 has 16 amino acids. Trimming took 2 bases from V and 8 from J, leaving 19 bases between them. CDR1 and CDR2 from the germline V gene are KGHSH and LQKENI.

With regard to this clone: The observed sequence ends 3 residues before the CDR3 terminus, with the missing tail filled in from the germline J gene. The chain joins TRBV6-2 or TRBV6-3 to TRBJ2-7; 10 nucleotides agree with TRBD2. The CDR3 spans 14 residues. Germline assignment: CDR1 MNHEY and CDR2 SVGEGT. J lost 0 bases, V lost 4 bases, and 0 bases had no gene match. The CDR3 DNA, read in part, is TGTGCCAGCAGTTCTAGCGGGAGCTCCTACGAG. Translation: CASSSSGSSYE. The whole CDR3 sequence reads CASSSSGSSYEQYF.